This TCR beta chain was identified during a study of identical twins. All donors were healthy, and all were Caucasian. Study-wide points: With monozygotic twins, out-of-frame TCR alpha sharing exceeded what models estimated. Surplus twin overlap in beta out-of-frame sequences was less pronounced.

This clonotype has just a few counts. Antigen specificity is unknown. TCRdb independently ran MiXCR on the 5' RACE reads; one entry per CDR3 protein. The repertoire holds roughly 1,500,000 distinct CDR3 sequences, with less than 40% as singletons. The sequence was collected from a newborn girl in good health. The sample was cord blood.

CDR3: CASSQIRALNTEAFF. For the CDR3, the DNA is TGTGCCAGCTCCCAAATCCGGGCTCTGAACACTGAAGCTTTCTTT. The rearrangement links TRBV19 to TRBJ1-1; no definite D call. The CDR3 runs 15 residues. From germline, CDR1 is LNHDA and CDR2 SQIVND (reference sequence). Trimming took off 9 bases at V and 0 bases at J, with 17 bases between the two ends.